A single sample gave rise to the 25 T cell receptor beta chains below, sequenced in a study of T-cell reconstitution after alpha-beta-depleted transplantation in children. As it was prepared, the TCRbeta library received unique molecular identifiers. TCRdb processed the PCR reads anew with MiXCR; each CDR3 protein has one entry. The data hold approximately 390,000 distinct CDR3 sequences, with roughly a tenth observed a single time. The specimen comprised PBMCs from the stem cell graft donor, sampled from the stem cell graft. The origin of the receptors is a human donor who donated a stem cell graft to a child with acute myeloid leukemia.

This clonotype came up a few times. This rearrangement joins TRBV20-1 to TRBJ2-3; D assignment may be TRBD1 or TRBD2 (7 bases each). The CDR3 runs to 15 residues. Germline lookup yields CDR1 DFQATT and CDR2 SNEGSKA (reference sequence). Trimming removed 4 bases at V and 2 bases at J, with 16 bases between. Here the CDR3 DNA reads TGCAGTGCTAAACCGACAGGGAGGGTCACAGATACGCAGTATTTT. Encoded protein: CSAKPTGRVTDTQYF.

The chain couples TRBV16 to TRBJ1-2; a possible D gene is TRBD1 (5 bases). Germline values: CDR1 KGHSY, CDR2 FQNENV. The CDR3 runs to 13 residues. Trimming cost V 5 bases and J 6 bases, with 13 bases left between them. CDR3 sequence reads: CASSWQGGNGYTF. The CDR3 coding sequence is TGTGCCAGCAGCTGGCAGGGTGGCAATGGCTACACCTTC.

This clonotype has just a few counts. The rearrangement joins TRBV16 to TRBJ2-5, with D tentatively TRBD1 or TRBD2 (5 bases each). The CDR3 runs 14 residues. Germline loops: CDR1 KGHSY, CDR2 FQNENV. V lost 4 bases to trimming and J lost 5 bases, with 14 bases between them. The CDR3 sequence: CASSRDSGAETQYF. CDR3 DNA sequence: TGTGCCAGCAGCCGCGACAGCGGTGCGGAGACCCAGTACTTC.

This clonotype was observed a handful of times. The V and J genes are TRBV5-4 and TRBJ2-2; 7 positions agree with TRBD2. The ends lost 5 bases at V and 6 bases at J; junction bases unmatched: 16. CDR1 SGHNT and CDR2 YYREEE come from the germline V gene (reference sequence). This CDR3 has 17 amino acids. The CDR3 coding sequence is TGTGCCAGCAGGCCGGTAGGGAGCGGGATGATCGCCGGGGAGCTGTTTTTT. Protein sequence: CASRPVGSGMIAGELFF.

This clonotype has a count of ten or more. The chain joins TRBV6-5 to TRBJ1-1; D might be TRBD1 (6 bases). Germline-derived CDR1 and CDR2 are MNHEY and SVGAGI. Trimming took 2 bases from V and 4 from J, leaving 11 bases between them. The CDR3 consists of 14 residues. The DNA for the CDR3 is TGTGCCAGCAGTTACCACACAGGGTCCACTGAAGCTTTCTTT. Protein product: CASSYHTGSTEAFF.

The sample holds a few counts of this clonotype. V and J are TRBV20-1 and TRBJ2-4; D perhaps matches TRBD1 (6 bases). Trimming left V 3 bases short and J 2 bases short, with 11 bases between. CDR1 is DFQATT, CDR2 SNEGSKA, per germline (reference sequence). The CDR3 runs 14 residues. CDR3 bases: TGCAGTGCTAGTCCGACAGGATCCAAAAACATTCAGTACTTC. This codes for CSASPTGSKNIQYF.

This clonotype occurred many times. V is TRBV27 and J is TRBJ2-1; 12 positions agree with TRBD2. Germline V lookup: CDR1 MNHEY, CDR2 SMNVEV (reference sequence). Germline trimming cut 3 bases from V and 7 bases from J; bases unmatched to any gene: 10. The CDR3 runs to 17 residues. The CDR3 region is CASSFLLAGGPRNEQFF. The CDR3 DNA reads as TGTGCCAGCAGTTTTCTCCTAGCGGGAGGGCCGCGAAATGAGCAGTTCTTC.

V gene TRBV12-3 or TRBV12-4 combines with J gene TRBJ2-5; possibly TRBD2 for D (5 bases). The CDR3 has 12 amino acids. The V gene lost 8 bases and the J gene lost 3 bases, with 10 bases spanning the gap. The CDR3 sequence is CASAGREETQYF. CDR3 DNA: TGTGCCAGCGCTGGGCGGGAAGAGACCCAGTACTTC.

This clonotype has just a few counts. This chain uses TRBV12-3 or TRBV12-4 with TRBJ2-1; no firm D call. This CDR3 is 14 amino acids long. V was clipped by 4 bases and J by 7 bases, with 14 bases between them. Here the CDR3 DNA reads TGTGCCAGCAGTTCGCTAGGTCGGTTGAATGAGCAGTTCTTC. As protein: CASSSLGRLNEQFF.

The rearrangement uses TRBV20-1 and TRBJ2-3, with 10 bases aligning to TRBD1. Germline values: CDR1 DFQATT, CDR2 SNEGSKA (reference sequence). This CDR3 is 15 amino acids long. J lost 2 bases, V lost 4 bases, and 6 bases had no gene match. The CDR3 is CSAIPGTGATDTQYF. The CDR3 nucleotides read TGCAGTGCTATTCCGGGGACAGGGGCCACAGATACGCAGTATTTT.

This clonotype has only a few counts. The chain joins TRBV12-3 or TRBV12-4 to TRBJ2-1; D may match TRBD1 or TRBD2 (6 bases each). Trimming removed 5 bases from V and 4 bases from J, with 18 bases in between. The length of the CDR3 is 16 residues. For the CDR3, the DNA is TGTGCCAGCAGTAACCGGTCCGGGGGCGTATACAATGAGCAGTTCTTC. Amino acid sequence: CASSNRSGGVYNEQFF.

This clonotype was seen repeatedly, ten times or more. The chain employs TRBV5-4 and TRBJ1-6; TRBD1 might be the D (5 bases). The germline V and J ends were trimmed by 3 bases and 5 bases, with 15 bases remaining between them. This CDR3 is built from 16 residues. Per the germline V gene, CDR1 is SGHNT and CDR2 is YYREEE (reference sequence). This CDR3 is CASSSSRGGDNSPLHF. The CDR3 nucleotides are TGTGCCAGCAGCTCCAGTCGGGGGGGGGATAATTCACCCCTCCACTTT.

The gene calls are TRBV20-1 and TRBJ2-1; 7 bases map to TRBD2. The CDR3 has 15 residues. V lost 5 bases and J lost 5; bases outside the gene matches: 12. CDR1 and CDR2 from the germline V gene are DFQATT and SNEGSKA (reference sequence). For the CDR3, the DNA is TGCAGTGCTCACTACCTCCGGGACTACAACAATGAGCAGTTCTTC. Translating it yields CSAHYLRDYNNEQFF.

Points on this clonotype: Compared with germline, one end of the junction differs, possibly owing to a read error. The V gene is TRBV29-1, the J gene TRBJ2-1; 10 bases are shared with TRBD1. Germline V gives CDR1 SQVTM, CDR2 ANQGSEA. This CDR3 comprises 11 residues. CDR3 DNA sequence: TGCAGCATAGGGGGGGGGACAGGGGAGGTCTTC. Translated: CSIGGGTGEVF.

This clonotype was counted between two and nine times. This rearrangement joins TRBV20-1 to TRBJ2-3; 10 nucleotides match TRBD2. The V gene's germline CDR1 is DFQATT and CDR2 SNEGSKA (reference sequence). The CDR3 length is 14 residues. V lost 5 bases, J lost 5 bases, and 7 bases stayed unmatched. CDR3 in DNA: TGCAGTGCTCACAGCGGGAGGGCCGGAGATACGCAGTATTTT. Residues: CSAHSGRAGDTQYF.

This clonotype was detected only a few times. CDR3 DNA: TGTGCCAGCAGCTTATGGAGTAGCGGGGGCACCGTCTACAATGAGCAGTTCTTC. Residues: CASSLWSSGGTVYNEQFF. The V call is TRBV7-2, the J call TRBJ2-1, with 9 bases aligning to TRBD2. The J segment lost 3 bases and the V segment lost 2 bases, leaving 11 bases of the junction unmatched. Germline V gives CDR1 SGHTA, CDR2 FQGNSA. The CDR3 spans 18 residues. Supplemented by reference TRBV7-2 and TRBJ2-1, the full variable domain reads GAGVSQSPSNKVTEKGKDVELRCDPISGHTALYWYRQSLGQGLEFLIYFQGNSAPDKSGLPSDRFSAERTGGSVSTLTIQRTQQEDSAVYLCASSLWSSGGTVYNEQFFGPGTRLTVL.

The chain joins TRBV19 to TRBJ2-3; D not resolved. There are 11 residues in the CDR3. Deletions cut 9 bases from V and 3 bases from J, with 7 bases between. In germline, CDR1 is LNHDA, CDR2 SQIVND (reference sequence). The CDR3, as DNA: TGTGCCAGGAGTCGTACAGATACGCAGTATTTT. Translated: CARSRTDTQYF.

A few counts support this clonotype. The rearrangement links TRBV29-1 to TRBJ2-1, with 9 positions matching TRBD1. The V gene's germline CDR1 is SQVTM and CDR2 ANQGSEA. This CDR3 comprises 15 residues. V gave up 6 bases and J gave up 1 base; unmatched junction bases: 7. The CDR3 DNA reads TGCAGCGTAGGAGGGGGGACAGGGTCCTACAATGAGCAGTTCTTC. Amino acids: CSVGGGTGSYNEQFF.

This clonotype occurred many times. This chain joins TRBV12-3 or TRBV12-4 and TRBJ2-3; D is undetermined. Deletions cut 6 bases from V and 1 base from J, with 11 bases between. The CDR3 is made up of 14 amino acids. The CDR3 here is CASSPQLRTDTQYF. CDR3 nucleotides: TGTGCCAGCAGCCCACAACTTCGCACAGATACGCAGTATTTT.

The V gene is TRBV5-1, the J gene TRBJ1-6; D may be TRBD1 (5 bases). Germline V gene sequence: CDR1 SGHRS, CDR2 YFSETQ. The length of the CDR3 is 16 residues. Trimming stripped 4 bases from V and 6 bases from J, with 17 bases between. This CDR3 is CASSPSPGDLNSPLHF. The DNA of the CDR3 is TGCGCCAGCAGCCCTAGCCCGGGGGATCTTAATTCACCCCTCCACTTT. The complete variable domain, with remaining parts taken from reference TRBV5-1 and TRBJ1-6, reads KAGVTQTPRYLIKTRGQQVTLSCSPISGHRSVSWYQQTPGQGLQFLFEYFSETQRNKGNFPGRFSGRQFSNSRSEMNVSTLELGDSALYLCASSPSPGDLNSPLHFGNGTRLTVT.

This clonotype was seen a few times. The gene calls are TRBV10-1 and TRBJ2-1; the match to TRBD2 covers 15 bases. Unmatched junction bases numbered 5, after V lost 6 bases and J lost 8 bases. In germline, CDR1 is WNHNN, CDR2 SYGVQD (reference sequence). There are 15 residues in the CDR3. Here the CDR3 reads CASSTGTSGGYEQFF. The CDR3 DNA reads TGCGCCAGCAGCACCGGGACTAGCGGGGGGTATGAGCAGTTCTTC.

At least ten counts were recorded for this clonotype. The chain recombines TRBV9 with TRBJ2-3; no definite D call. Trimming stripped 0 bases from V and 2 bases from J, with 10 bases between. The CDR3 has 15 amino acids. Germline V gene sequence: CDR1 SGDLS, CDR2 YYNGEE. CDR3 bases: TGTGCCAGCAGCGTAGTTGGCAGAGACACAGATACGCAGTATTTT. Its protein product is CASSVVGRDTDTQYF.

This clonotype occurred a few times. The chain is built from TRBV7-8 and TRBJ1-5; 11 bases map to TRBD1. Trimming at V came to 4 bases and at J to 4 bases, leaving 3 bases not matched to a gene. The CDR3 has 15 amino acids. Germline assignment: CDR1 SGHVS and CDR2 FQNEAQ. The CDR3 sequence is CASSWTGGRNQPQHF. The CDR3 bases are TGTGCCAGCAGCTGGACAGGGGGCCGGAATCAGCCCCAGCATTTT.

This clonotype was seen more than once but under ten times. V usage is TRBV10-2 and J usage is TRBJ1-1; no clear D. The V end was cut by 6 bases, the J end by 7 bases, with 9 bases between. CDR1 and CDR2 from the germline V gene are WSHSY and SAAADI. The CDR3 extends over 11 amino acids. CDR3 protein: CASRDVGEAFF. CDR3 DNA sequence: TGCGCCAGCAGGGATGTGGGTGAAGCTTTCTTT.

This clonotype was counted only a few times. The rearrangement links TRBV20-1 to TRBJ1-5, with D possibly matching TRBD1 (6 bases). This CDR3 spans 16 amino acids. The V end was cut by 0 bases, the J end by 5 bases, with 17 bases between. The germline V gene encodes CDR1 DFQATT and CDR2 SNEGSKA (reference sequence). CDR3 region: CSARDMGHPGHQPQHF. As DNA, the CDR3 is TGCAGTGCTAGAGATATGGGACACCCGGGGCATCAGCCCCAGCATTTT.